This passage covers 20 T cell receptor beta chains from one sample sequenced in a study of blood T cell repertoires in COVID-19. Some clones are missing from TCRdb's copy, which holds only in-frame ones; the method was immunoSEQ multiplex PCR. The sample lists some 220,000 clones; around three quarters were seen once. Sequenced: peripheral blood. The receptors here all came from a woman aged 70-85 years with acute or convalescent COVID-19.

This clone occurred a few times. A read error may be the cause here, since a much bigger clone is one base away. The chain employs TRBV5-1 and TRBJ1-2; D might be TRBD1 (6 bases). V was pared by 0 bases and J by 5 bases, with 8 bases between. Germline assignment: CDR1 SGHRS and CDR2 YFSETQ. This CDR3 spans 13 amino acids. DNA of the CDR3: TGCGCCAGCAGCTTGGACAGGGAGTATGGCTACACCTTC. Residues: CASSLDREYGYTF.

This chain connects TRBV5-1 to TRBJ1-2; possibly TRBD1 for D (6 bases). CDR3 size: 14 residues. V lost 1 base and J lost 6, with 13 bases in between. The germline V gene encodes CDR1 SGHRS and CDR2 YFSETQ. The CDR3 here is CASSLISQGDGYTF. The DNA for the CDR3 is TGCGCCAGCAGCTTGATCTCACAGGGAGATGGCTACACCTTC. The full variable domain, in which reference TRBV5-1 and TRBJ1-2 provide the parts outside the CDR3, is KAGVTQTPRYLIKTRGQQVTLSCSPISGHRSVSWYQQTPGQGLQFLFEYFSETQRNKGNFPGRFSGRQFSNSRSEMNVSTLELGDSALYLCASSLISQGDGYTFGSGTRLTVV.

The chain joins TRBV9 to TRBJ1-6, with 8 bases matching TRBD1. Per germline, CDR1 SGDLS and CDR2 YYNGEE. The CDR3 runs to 14 residues. V shed 0 bases and J 7 bases; nucleotides not matched to a gene: 0. CDR3 in amino acids: CASSVGQGNSPLHF. Written as DNA, the CDR3 is TGTGCCAGCAGCGTAGGACAGGGGAATTCACCCCTCCACTTT.

The chain couples TRBV4-1 to TRBJ2-7; 8 bases agree with TRBD1. With 3 bases clipped from V and 1 base from J, the junction kept 8 bases outside the gene matches. The CDR3 length is 16 residues. CDR1 is MGHRA and CDR2 is YSYEKL in the germline V gene. CDR3 sequence reads: CASSQAGTGLSYEQYF. DNA of the CDR3: TGCGCCAGCAGCCAGGCCGGGACAGGACTTTCCTACGAGCAGTACTTC.

The gene calls are TRBV30 and TRBJ1-2; possibly TRBD1 for D (5 bases). Germline V gives CDR1 GTSNPN, CDR2 SVGIG (reference sequence). The germline V and J ends were trimmed by 4 bases and 4 bases, with 10 bases remaining between them. There are 12 residues in the CDR3. CDR3 nucleotide sequence: TGTGCCTGGAAAACAGACAGCTATGGCTACACCTTC. Translation: CAWKTDSYGYTF.

The chain couples TRBV11-2 to TRBJ2-5, with D maybe TRBD1 (7 bases). Germline V gene data show CDR1 as SGHAT and CDR2 as FQNNGV. The CDR3 runs to 15 residues. Trimming shortened V by 1 base and J by 5 bases, and 14 bases separated the two germline ends. CDR3 region: CASSLGLRGVETQYF. The CDR3 nucleotides read TGTGCCAGCAGCTTAGGCCTCAGGGGGGTCGAGACCCAGTACTTC.

About this clone itself: The sample contains more than one DNA sequence encoding this CDR3. The chain has TRBV7-3 and TRBJ2-3, with 7 bases aligning to TRBD2. This CDR3 spans 13 amino acids. Trimming took 1 base from V and 5 from J; bases not matched to a gene: 0. Germline assignment: CDR1 SGHTA and CDR2 FQGTGA. This CDR3 reads CASSLREGDTQYF. The CDR3 DNA reads TGTGCCAGCAGCTTAAGGGAGGGAGATACGCAGTATTTT. Looking up the rest from reference TRBV7-3 and TRBJ2-3 gives the full variable domain: GAGVSQTPSNKVTEKGKYVELRCDPISGHTALYWYRQSLGQGPEFLIYFQGTGAADDSGLPNDRFFAVRPEGSVSTLKIQRTERGDSAVYLCASSLREGDTQYFGPGTRLTVL.

The rearrangement uses TRBV2 and TRBJ1-2; D is perhaps TRBD1 (6 bases). This CDR3 is 15 amino acids long. The V gene lost 8 bases and the J gene lost 5 bases, with 21 bases spanning the gap. Germline loops: CDR1 SNHLY, CDR2 FYNNEI. The CDR3 spells CASSVSPGRGYGYTF. For the CDR3, the DNA is TGTGCCAGCTCAGTGTCCCCAGGGAGGGGGTATGGCTACACCTTC.

V usage is TRBV5-1 and J usage is TRBJ2-7; D may be TRBD2 (5 bases). CDR1 and CDR2 (germline): SGHRS, YFSETQ. Trimming stripped 4 bases from V and 7 bases from J, with 21 bases between. CDR3 length equals 15 residues. CDR3 in DNA: TGCGCCAGCAGCACCGGGGATCGACTCACCCGTGAGCAGTACTTC. Protein product: CASSTGDRLTREQYF.

The chain combines TRBV7-9 with TRBJ2-5, with D perhaps TRBD1 (7 bases). There are 16 residues in the CDR3. Deletions cut 5 bases from V and 1 base from J, with 17 bases between. Germline loops: CDR1 SEHNR, CDR2 FQNEAQ (reference sequence). CDR3 amino acids: CASSLGGGAAQETQYF. DNA for the CDR3: TGTGCCAGCAGCCTAGGAGGGGGCGCAGCCCAAGAGACCCAGTACTTC. The full variable domain, with the rest looked up from reference TRBV7-9 and TRBJ2-5, is DTGVSQNPRHKITKRGQNVTFRCDPISEHNRLYWYRQTLGQGPEFLTYFQNEAQLEKSRLLSDRFSAERPKGSFSTLEIQRTEQGDSAMYLCASSLGGGAAQETQYFGPGTRLLVL.

This clone appeared a few times. The chain recombines TRBV11-2 with TRBJ2-5, with 10 nucleotides matching TRBD2. CDR1 SGHAT and CDR2 FQNNGV come from the germline V gene. This CDR3 has 15 residues. Trimming removed 2 bases from V and 1 base from J; junction bases left unmatched: 1. The CDR3: CASSLPSGGQETQYF. Written as DNA, the CDR3 is TGTGCCAGCAGCTTACCTAGCGGGGGCCAAGAGACCCAGTACTTC.

V gene TRBV18 combines with J gene TRBJ2-1, with 8 bases fitting TRBD2. The CDR3 sequence is 14 residues long. V shed 2 bases, J shed 7 bases, and the junction held 4 bases outside the gene matches. Per the germline V gene, CDR1 is KGHSH and CDR2 is LQKENI. CDR3 region: CASSPYRGGNEQFF. As DNA, the CDR3 is TGTGCCAGCTCACCATACCGGGGGGGGAATGAGCAGTTCTTC.

The chain uses TRBV10-2 and TRBJ2-6, with D possibly being TRBD1 (6 bases). Germline values: CDR1 WSHSY, CDR2 SAAADI. The ends were cut back, 8 bases at V and 0 bases at J, with 17 bases in the middle. The CDR3 spans 17 residues. The CDR3 sequence: CASSQIGGHSGANVLTF. Here the CDR3 DNA reads TGCGCCAGCTCTCAAATTGGGGGACACTCTGGGGCCAACGTCCTGACTTTC.

This chain connects TRBV14 to TRBJ2-7, with 11 bases that match TRBD1. Germline CDR1 and CDR2: SGHDN and FVKESK. V shed 4 bases, J shed 7 bases, and the junction held 6 bases outside the gene matches. The CDR3 has 14 residues. Here the CDR3 reads CASSPGQGVREQYV. The CDR3 DNA sequence: TGTGCCAGCAGCCCGGGACAGGGGGTGAGGGAGCAGTACGTC.

The chain joins TRBV7-2 to TRBJ2-1; 8 bases agree with TRBD2. Per germline, CDR1 SGHTA and CDR2 FQGNSA. V lost 5 bases, J lost 7 bases, and 7 bases stayed unmatched. CDR3 length: 14 residues. The CDR3, as DNA: TGTGCCAGCAGCCTCGGGGGGGCATTGAATGAGCAGTTCTTC. Encoded protein: CASSLGGALNEQFF.

The chain has TRBV5-5 and TRBJ2-1; D is possibly TRBD2 (6 bases). Trimming cost V 0 bases and J 2 bases, with 12 bases left between them. This CDR3 has 16 amino acids. Germline V gene data show CDR1 as SGHKS and CDR2 as YYEKEE (reference sequence). This CDR3 is CASSLVAGPAYNEQFF. CDR3 DNA sequence: TGTGCCAGCAGCTTGGTTGCGGGGCCGGCCTACAATGAGCAGTTCTTC. Supplemented by reference TRBV5-5 and TRBJ2-1, the full variable domain reads DAGVTQSPTHLIKTRGQQVTLRCSPISGHKSVSWYQQVLGQGPQFIFQYYEKEERGRGNFPDRFSARQFPNYSSELNVNALLLGDSALYLCASSLVAGPAYNEQFFGPGTRLTVL.

The rearrangement joins TRBV10-3 to TRBJ2-2; perhaps TRBD1 as D (5 bases). The CDR3 covers 15 residues. V was pared by 0 bases and J by 4 bases, with 9 bases between. In germline, CDR1 is ENHRY, CDR2 SYGVKD. The CDR3 nucleotides read TGTGCCATCAGTGAGTCGAGGCAGGGCACCGGGGAGCTGTTTTTT. This gives the protein CAISESRQGTGELFF.

The chain combines TRBV5-1 with TRBJ1-6, with 7 bases identical to TRBD1. CDR1 SGHRS and CDR2 YFSETQ come from the germline V gene. Trimming cost V 4 bases and J 6 bases; bases outside gene matches: 13. The CDR3 sequence is 17 residues long. The CDR3 sequence: CASSLTGQTNSNSPLHF. The CDR3 DNA sequence: TGCGCCAGCAGCCTAACGGGACAGACAAACTCTAATTCACCCCTCCACTTT.

This chain links TRBV9 with TRBJ1-5; TRBD1 matches at 10 bases. The CDR3 has 15 amino acids. Trimming took 2 bases from V and 4 from J; bases not matched to a gene: 3. Germline V gives CDR1 SGDLS, CDR2 YYNGEE. CDR3 residues: CASSVGQGENQPQHF. CDR3 bases: TGTGCCAGCAGCGTCGGACAGGGGGAAAATCAGCCCCAGCATTTT.

The chain is built from TRBV29-1 and TRBJ1-1; possibly TRBD1 for D (5 bases). Trimming pared 3 bases from V and 5 bases from J, leaving 10 bases between. The CDR3 length is 12 residues. Germline assignment: CDR1 SQVTM and CDR2 ANQGSEA. This CDR3 reads CSVDPGGTEAFF. The CDR3 region has the DNA TGCAGCGTTGACCCGGGGGGGACTGAAGCTTTCTTT.